The clone carrying this TCR beta chain was seen a handful of times. As yet, its antigen is unknown. Trimming at V came to 2 bases and at J to 5 bases, leaving 7 bases not matched to a gene. The CDR3 has 15 amino acids. Per the germline V gene, CDR1 is MNHEY and CDR2 is SVGAGI. The data were obtained in a study of blood T cells in healthy people across ages. General study points: Versus aged donors, long-lived donors had higher diversity and more naive CD4+ cells.

Primed by a sample-barcoded 5' primer and a J-beta primer mix, a second PCR proceeded for roughly 7 to 11 cycles. MiXCR was run by TCRdb on the 5' RACE reads, yielding one entry per CDR3 protein. The sample lists 1,500,000 or so distinct CDR3 sequences; approximately 43% were seen once. Every donor gave approximately 10 milliliters of peripheral blood. Isolated PBMCs totaled at least 6 million in each sample. The sample was blood. This chain links TRBV6-5 with TRBJ1-2, with TRBD1 identical over 8 bases. The source of this sequence is a woman under 30 in good health. The CDR3 protein is CASSYAGTGSYGYTF. The CDR3 DNA sequence: TGTGCCAGCAGTTACGCCGGGACAGGCTCTTATGGCTACACCTTC.